This T cell receptor beta chain was profiled in a study of CD8 T cells in Susac syndrome. TCR beta sequencing was performed on blood CD8+ and CD4+ T cells. The RNA, about 0.5 to 1 ug, was put through reverse transcription using random hexamers. Amplification of TCR beta CDR3 spanned 54 Vbeta and 13 Jbeta via immunoSEQ multiplex PCR. A single record per CDR3 protein comes from TCRdb applying MiXCR to the immunoSEQ multiplex PCR reads. The sample holds a few hundred thousand distinct CDR3 sequences; 85% to 95% are singletons and the top ten take about 0.071%. Losses at the gene ends were 3 bases for V and 2 bases for J; bases not matched to a gene: 6. This CDR3 is built from 15 residues.

This chain connects TRBV23-1 to TRBJ1-1, with 7 bases that match TRBD1. TRBV23-1 is sorted into the ORF group, with uncertain function. The sequence was collected from a human donor with multiple sclerosis. Sequencing was done on a sample of CD4+ T cells from PBMCs. This chain's CDR3 is CASSHPGQYNTEAFF. The CDR3, as DNA: TGCGCCAGCAGTCACCCGGGACAGTACAACACTGAAGCTTTCTTT.